The T cell receptor (beta chain) under discussion was sequenced for a study of T-cell memory formation after mild COVID-19. Overall study results and limits: Researchers found some responding clones in pre-infection memory, a sign that cross-reactive memory joined.

Comments on this clonotype: Its antigen is unknown.

The CDR3 consists of 16 residues. J lost 0 bases, V lost 1 base, and 2 bases had no gene match. From germline, CDR1 is SGHTA and CDR2 FQGNSA. TCR alpha and TCR beta cDNA libraries with sample barcodes and UMIs came from 5'RACE using constant-segment primers. TCRdb processed the 5' RACE reads anew with MiXCR; each CDR3 protein has one entry. Altogether hundreds of thousands of distinct CDR3 sequences are present, approximately 21% being singletons, with the ten largest covering around 7.7%. This chain links TRBV7-2 with TRBJ2-7; 11 bases align to TRBD2. Sequencing was performed on PBMCs or a T cell subset sorted from them (not recorded which). The clonotype originates from an adult woman who had mild COVID-19 (a few samples of this study predate the infection). Cell type and time point are not known. CDR3 amino acids: CASSLDSGGASYEQYF. CDR3 DNA sequence: TGTGCCAGCAGCTTAGATAGCGGGGGGGCCTCCTACGAGCAGTACTTC.